The 16 T cell receptor beta chains given below trace back to one sample, sequenced in a study of blood T cell repertoires in COVID-19. Method: immunoSEQ multiplex PCR; TCRdb's copy keeps in-frame clones and lacks some. The sample lists 55,000 or so clones; roughly 89% were seen once. The specimen sequenced was peripheral blood. These receptors came from a man aged 35 to 55 with COVID-19, enrolled during active disease.

The chain combines TRBV6-5 with TRBJ1-5; D ambiguous. V lost 6 bases, J lost 0 bases, and 6 bases lay in between. The V gene's germline CDR1 is MNHEY and CDR2 SVGAGI. This CDR3 is built from 13 residues. The CDR3 is CASSPNSNQPQHF. In DNA, the CDR3 is TGTGCCAGCAGCCCAAATAGCAATCAGCCCCAGCATTTT.

The chain combines TRBV19 with TRBJ2-3; 8 bases map to TRBD2. Per germline, CDR1 LNHDA and CDR2 SQIVND (reference sequence). There are 14 residues in the CDR3. The J segment lost 2 bases and the V segment lost 9 bases, leaving 7 bases of the junction unmatched. The CDR3 loop is CASRGGLITDTQYF. The CDR3 DNA is TGTGCCAGCCGCGGGGGGTTGATCACAGATACGCAGTATTTT.

This clone was seen once. J is TRBJ2-5 and V is TRBV10-3; 7 bases align to TRBD1. CDR1 and CDR2 from the germline V gene are ENHRY and SYGVKD. The CDR3 is 13 amino acids. After removal of 6 bases from V and 5 bases from J, the junction contained 6 bases not matched to a gene. The DNA for the CDR3 is TGTGCCATCAGGATAGGGGGCTCGGAGACCCAGTACTTC. Residues: CAIRIGGSETQYF.

This rearrangement joins TRBV4-1 to TRBJ1-6, with D unclear. Deletions cut 0 bases from V and 8 bases from J, with 8 bases between. Germline V gene data show CDR1 as MGHRA and CDR2 as YSYEKL. The CDR3 runs to 14 residues. The DNA for the CDR3 is TGCGCCAGCAGCCAAGATACCCGGGATTCACCCCTCCACTTT. It yields the protein CASSQDTRDSPLHF.

J is TRBJ2-3 and V is TRBV28; 8 bases fit TRBD1. The CDR3 is 14 residues long. Germline V gene data show CDR1 as MDHEN and CDR2 as SYDVKM. Trimming removed 5 bases from V and 3 bases from J; junction bases left unmatched: 4. This CDR3 is CASSAGQGTDTQYF. The CDR3 DNA sequence: TGTGCCAGCAGTGCCGGACAGGGAACAGATACGCAGTATTTT.

This chain connects TRBV2 to TRBJ2-5; D possibly corresponds to TRBD1 (6 bases). The CDR3 spans 15 residues. Germline CDR1 is SNHLY and CDR2 is FYNNEI. Trimming took off 9 bases at V and 5 bases at J, with 22 bases between the two ends. CDR3 coding DNA: TGTGCCAGTGCAGGGGTAGTCAATGCTGAGGAGACCCAGTACTTC. Protein product: CASAGVVNAEETQYF.

The gene calls are TRBV6-5 and TRBJ1-1; TRBD1 matches at 9 bases. Germline V gene sequence: CDR1 MNHEY, CDR2 SVGAGI. This CDR3 is 15 amino acids long. J was trimmed by 7 bases and V by 2 bases; bases with no gene match: 8. In DNA form, the CDR3 reads TGTGCCAGCAGTTACCCTGGACAGGGGTCCGGTGAAGCTTTCTTT. This gives the protein CASSYPGQGSGEAFF.

The CDR3 bases are TGTGCCAGTAGTAAACCTGGGACAGGTTTCAGCACTGAAGCTTTCTTT. Translated, it gives CASSKPGTGFSTEAFF. The rearrangement links TRBV19 to TRBJ1-1; 8 bases are a match to TRBD1. The ends lost 4 bases at V and 4 bases at J; junction bases unmatched: 11. Germline V CDR1 and CDR2: LNHDA, SQIVND (reference sequence). This CDR3 is built from 16 residues. The whole variable domain, remainder taken from reference TRBV19 and TRBJ1-1, is DGGITQSPKYLFRKEGQNVTLSCEQNLNHDAMYWYRQDPGQGLRLIYYSQIVNDFQKGDIAEGYSVSREKKESFPLTVTSAQKNPTAFYLCASSKPGTGFSTEAFFGQGTRLTVV.

This chain uses TRBV25-1 with TRBJ1-2; D is ambiguous. This CDR3 has 14 amino acids. V shed 3 bases and J shed 6 bases, with 14 bases lying between them. CDR1 is MGHDK and CDR2 is SYGVNS in the germline V gene. CDR3 nucleotide sequence: TGTGCCAGCAGTGAGAGGATAAATTCCCATGGCTACACCTTC. This codes for CASSERINSHGYTF.

This chain connects TRBV13 to TRBJ2-7, with TRBD1 identical over 10 bases. There are 15 residues in the CDR3. The junction had 13 bases not matched to a gene; V was cut back by 7 bases and J by 7 bases. In germline, CDR1 is PRHDT, CDR2 FYEKMQ (reference sequence). The CDR3 coding sequence is TGTGCCAGCAACGATGGGACAGGGGACCCAGGGGAGCAGTACTTC. Translating gives CASNDGTGDPGEQYF.

This sequence joins TRBV28 and TRBJ1-2; D remains ambiguous. CDR1 is MDHEN, CDR2 SYDVKM, per germline. V lost 5 bases to trimming and J lost 1 base, with 17 bases between them. The CDR3 contains 16 residues. The CDR3 spells CASSLVTETFNYGYTF. In nucleotides, the CDR3 is TGTGCCAGCAGTCTAGTAACGGAGACCTTTAACTATGGCTACACCTTC.

This chain uses TRBV7-3 with TRBJ1-1; 8 nucleotides align to TRBD1. Germline values: CDR1 SGHTA, CDR2 FQGTGA. The CDR3 totals 15 residues. V lost 6 bases and J lost 3; bases outside the gene matches: 9. The CDR3 DNA follows: TGTGCCAGCAGGCCAGGGCCGGACAGGGACACTGAAGCTTTCTTT. Encoded protein: CASRPGPDRDTEAFF.

V is TRBV14 and J is TRBJ2-1; TRBD1 matches at 7 bases. Germline lookup yields CDR1 SGHDN and CDR2 FVKESK. CDR3 length: 14 amino acids. With 0 bases clipped from V and 6 bases from J, the junction kept 2 bases outside the gene matches. In DNA, the CDR3 is TGTGCCAGCAGCCAAGAGTCAGGGGGCAATGAGCAGTTCTTC. Translation: CASSQESGGNEQFF.

This chain links TRBV28 with TRBJ2-5; 7 bases line up with TRBD1. This CDR3 contains 15 residues. Germline V CDR1 and CDR2: MDHEN, SYDVKM. The ends lost 6 bases at V and 0 bases at J; junction bases unmatched: 7. The CDR3 region has the DNA TGTGCCAGCAGCCCCCTTGGACAGGACCAAGAGACCCAGTACTTC. It codes for CASSPLGQDQETQYF.

The rearrangement joins TRBV29-1 to TRBJ1-4; D perhaps matches TRBD1 (6 bases). Germline CDR1 reads SQVTM; CDR2 reads ANQGSEA. The CDR3 covers 16 residues. V was shortened by 3 bases and J by 11 bases, with 25 bases between the two germline ends. Here the CDR3 DNA reads TGCAGCGTTGACGACCCCATGGACAGTCGGTTGGATAAACTGTTTTTT. Protein sequence: CSVDDPMDSRLDKLFF. Full variable domain (outside the CDR3, taken from reference TRBV29-1 and TRBJ1-4): SAVISQKPSRDICQRGTSLTIQCQVDSQVTMMFWYRQQPGQSLTLIATANQGSEATYESGFVIDKFPISRPNLTFSTLTVSNMSPEDSSIYLCSVDDPMDSRLDKLFFGSGTQLSVL.

The gene calls are TRBV10-3 and TRBJ1-3; TRBD1 agrees at 10 bases. The ends lost 6 bases at V and 7 bases at J; junction bases unmatched: 6. The CDR3 covers 14 residues. CDR1 ENHRY and CDR2 SYGVKD come from the germline V gene. The CDR3 region is CAIRTGTGDNTIYF. The CDR3 region has the DNA TGTGCCATCAGAACCGGGACAGGGGACAACACCATATATTTT.